Shown below are 12 T cell receptor beta chains from a single sample sequenced in a study of T-cell reconstitution after alpha-beta-depleted transplantation in children. Researchers prepared the TCRbeta library using unique molecular identifiers, the study reports. Using its own MiXCR run on the PCR reads, TCRdb lists one record per CDR3 protein. The data show about a million distinct CDR3 sequences, with under 30% seen just once and under 30% held by the top ten. The sample here was PBMCs, mostly from graft donor cells, taken 360 days after TCRalphabeta/CD19-depleted stem cell transplant. These TCRs come from a boy in the first two years of life who had a stem cell transplant for SCID, so the T cells may come from the graft donor.

This clonotype showed up just a few times. The V and J genes are TRBV28 and TRBJ2-7; 7 positions match TRBD2. Per the germline V gene, CDR1 is MDHEN and CDR2 is SYDVKM. This CDR3 has 12 residues. This CDR3 reads CAGGGRDHEQYF. CDR3 sequence (DNA): TGTGCAGGAGGTGGGAGGGACCACGAGCAGTACTTC.

V usage is TRBV7-8 and J usage is TRBJ1-4; 11 bases agree with TRBD1. In germline, CDR1 is SGHVS, CDR2 FQNEAQ. CDR3 length: 14 amino acids. The J segment lost 8 bases and the V segment lost 5 bases, leaving 4 bases of the junction unmatched. The CDR3 DNA is TGTGCCAGCAGCAAGGACAGGGGGCGCGAAAAACTGTTTTTT. Translating it yields CASSKDRGREKLFF.

This clonotype has a handful of counts. V and J are TRBV7-2 and TRBJ1-5, with D possibly being TRBD1 (5 bases). The V and J ends lost 5 bases and 1 base respectively, with 12 bases between them. The CDR3 runs 15 residues. The germline CDR1 and CDR2 sequences are SGHTA and FQGNSA. The CDR3 region has the DNA TGTGCCAGCAGCCCAGGGTACGGAAGCAATCAGCCCCAGCATTTT. This sequence encodes CASSPGYGSNQPQHF.

The CDR3: CATSKDLNTEAFF. The CDR3 coding sequence is TGTGCCACCAGCAAAGATCTTAACACTGAAGCTTTCTTT. The rearrangement joins TRBV15 to TRBJ1-1; D gene unclear. Germline V gene data show CDR1 as LNHNV and CDR2 as YYDKDF (reference sequence). The V end lost 4 bases, the J end lost 2 bases, and 8 bases lay between the germline ends. This CDR3 comprises 13 residues.

This clonotype was detected only a few times. The CDR3 loop reads CASSLDPRPNTEAFF. CDR3 DNA: TGCGCCAGCAGCTTGGACCCCAGGCCGAACACTGAAGCTTTCTTT. This chain connects TRBV5-1 to TRBJ1-1; D remains unclear. V lost 0 bases and J lost 1, with 10 bases in between. Germline V gene lookup returns CDR1 SGHRS and CDR2 YFSETQ. The CDR3 has 15 amino acids.

The chain carries TRBV5-6 and TRBJ2-7; 8 bases align to TRBD2. V was clipped by 3 bases and J by 5 bases; unmatched bases: 1. This CDR3 contains 12 residues. CDR1 SGHDT and CDR2 YYEEEE come from the germline V gene. DNA of the CDR3: TGTGCCAGCAGCTCGGGGGGGGACGAGCAGTACTTC. Its protein is CASSSGGDEQYF.

This clonotype has a handful of counts. The chain employs TRBV27 and TRBJ2-7; no definite D call. This CDR3 has 19 residues. V lost 0 bases and J lost 1, with 22 bases in between. Germline assignment: CDR1 MNHEY and CDR2 SMNVEV (reference sequence). CDR3 sequence (DNA): TGTGCCAGCAGTTTATCCTATCCGATTGGACCGCCTGGGTCCTACGAGCAGTACTTC. Translating it yields CASSLSYPIGPPGSYEQYF.

This clonotype was picked up a small number of times. The V call is TRBV5-1, the J call TRBJ2-1, with 14 bases that match TRBD2. The CDR3 spans 19 residues. V lost 2 bases and J lost 7; bases outside the gene matches: 14. Germline assignment: CDR1 SGHRS and CDR2 YFSETQ. CDR3 sequence reads: CASSLNRPGLAGGRNEQFF. The DNA for the CDR3 is TGCGCCAGCAGCTTAAACAGACCCGGACTAGCGGGGGGTAGGAATGAGCAGTTCTTC.

This clonotype was counted between two and nine times. V gene TRBV20-1 combines with J gene TRBJ1-5; 7 bases agree with TRBD1. Germline CDR1 DFQATT, CDR2 SNEGSKA (reference sequence). The CDR3 is 12 residues long. V trimming: 3 bases; J trimming: 9 bases; junction bases outside the gene matches: 5. Here the CDR3 DNA reads TGCAGTGCTAGCGGGGACAGCCCGCCCCAGCATTTT. Protein sequence: CSASGDSPPQHF.

This clonotype was detected only a few times. The rearrangement links TRBV29-1 to TRBJ2-7, with TRBD2 matching 8 bases. The CDR3 length is 14 residues. Trimming at V came to 7 bases and at J to 6 bases, leaving 14 bases not matched to a gene. Germline CDR1 reads SQVTM; CDR2 reads ANQGSEA. CDR3 coding DNA: TGCAGCGCCAGACCGGGGGGGGGAGGGACCGAGCAGTACTTC. Translated, it gives CSARPGGGGTEQYF.

V gene TRBV10-3 combines with J gene TRBJ1-2; D call uncertain. Per germline, CDR1 ENHRY and CDR2 SYGVKD. The germline V and J ends were trimmed by 2 bases and 8 bases, with 9 bases remaining between them. This CDR3 contains 12 residues. CDR3 sequence (DNA): TGTGCCATCAGTGAGCCCTCGACGGGCTACACCTTC. Residues: CAISEPSTGYTF.

The chain is built from TRBV4-1 and TRBJ2-1; TRBD1 matches 9 bases. Germline V CDR1 and CDR2: MGHRA, YSYEKL. This CDR3 has 15 amino acids. V dropped 1 base and J dropped 8; count of bases not matched to a gene: 6. The CDR3 bases are TGCGCCAGCAGCCAAGCGGGACAGGGTAGCTATGAGCAGTTCTTC. Protein: CASSQAGQGSYEQFF.